This TCR beta chain was sequenced during a study of spatial heterogeneity in lung cancer. Study-wide background: Detected beta-chain sequences consistently exceeded alpha-chain sequences. Study-level findings and limits: Compared with follow-up, resection was when ubiquitous expanded tumor TCRs appeared in blood more.

The time point was: sample taken at primary tumor resection. Sequencing was performed on whole RNA extracted from tumor and nontumor lung tissue, or from frozen PBMC, and the material was left unsorted. A total of 72 untreated early-stage non-small cell lung cancer patients served as donors. The germline V gene has CDR1 WSHSY and CDR2 SAAADI. The ends were cut back, 7 bases at V and 0 bases at J, with 6 bases in the middle. CDR3 size: 13 residues. In its sample, this clonotype was seen a few times. The antigen is not known. The presence of a unique molecular identifier marked each TCR cDNA molecule. Via MiXCR, TCRdb re-called the 5' RACE reads, giving one row per CDR3 protein. Here the sample spans roughly 46,000 distinct CDR3 sequences, about an eighth being singletons.

This sequence joins TRBV10-2 and TRBJ2-2; D not resolved. This TCR came from a female donor with early-stage non-small cell lung cancer. The sequencing used PBMCs, collected at surgery. In DNA, the CDR3 is TGCGCCAGCAAGGCTACGAACACCGGGGAGCTGTTTTTT. Translating gives CASKATNTGELFF.